The present T cell receptor (beta chain) was sequenced within a study of PD-1 blockade in classical Hodgkin lymphoma. Overall study results and limits: The study found complete responders had baseline diversity similar to newly diagnosed patients.

Time point specified: cycle 4 day 1 (C4D1), after less than 7 weeks of nivolumab. Relapse after autologous stem cell transplantation occurred in every patient, and brentuximab vedotin exposure varied. About this clone itself: The antigen remains unidentified.

Sequenced by immunoSEQ multiplex PCR; TCRdb stores in-frame clones only, minus some. The sample gives 80,000 to 95,000 clones, over 80% of which show up once; over 15% is in the top ten. The sequence was collected from a human donor with classical Hodgkin lymphoma. The input for sequencing was peripheral blood mononuclear cells (PBMCs), taken before the fourth cycle of nivolumab.

DNA for the CDR3: TGTGCCAGCAGCTTAGCGCAGACTAGCGGGTACTACGAGCAGTACTTC. It is translated as CASSLAQTSGYYEQYF. The V and J genes are TRBV7-2 and TRBJ2-7; 10 bases fit TRBD2. CDR1 and CDR2 from the germline V gene are SGHTA and FQGNSA. J lost 3 bases, V lost 0 bases, and 5 bases had no gene match. The CDR3 covers 16 residues.